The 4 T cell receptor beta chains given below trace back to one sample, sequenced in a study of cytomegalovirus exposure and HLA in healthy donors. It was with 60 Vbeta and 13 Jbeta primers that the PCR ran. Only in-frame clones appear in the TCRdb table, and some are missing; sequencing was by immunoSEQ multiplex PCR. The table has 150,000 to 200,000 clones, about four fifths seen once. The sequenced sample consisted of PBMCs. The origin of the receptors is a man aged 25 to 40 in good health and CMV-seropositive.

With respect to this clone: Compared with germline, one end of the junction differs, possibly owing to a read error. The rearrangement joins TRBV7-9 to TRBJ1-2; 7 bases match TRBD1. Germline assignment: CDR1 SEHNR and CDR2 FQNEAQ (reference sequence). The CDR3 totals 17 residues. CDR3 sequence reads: CSSSSSGTASSNYGYTF. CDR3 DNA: TGTTCCAGCAGCTCTTCCGGGACAGCCTCTTCTAACTATGGCTACACCTTC.

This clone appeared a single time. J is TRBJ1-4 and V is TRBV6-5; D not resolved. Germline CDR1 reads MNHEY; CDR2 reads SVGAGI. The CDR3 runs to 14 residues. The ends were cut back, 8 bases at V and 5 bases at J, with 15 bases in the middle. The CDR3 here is CASSPTRSNEKLFF. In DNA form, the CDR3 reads TGTGCCAGCTCCCCGACGAGGTCAAATGAAAAACTGTTTTTT.

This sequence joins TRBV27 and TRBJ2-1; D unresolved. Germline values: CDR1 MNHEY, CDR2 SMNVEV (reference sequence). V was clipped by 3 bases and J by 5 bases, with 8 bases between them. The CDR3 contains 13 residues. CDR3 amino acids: CASSFRGNNEQFF. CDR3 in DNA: TGTGCCAGCAGTTTTAGAGGTAACAATGAGCAGTTCTTC.

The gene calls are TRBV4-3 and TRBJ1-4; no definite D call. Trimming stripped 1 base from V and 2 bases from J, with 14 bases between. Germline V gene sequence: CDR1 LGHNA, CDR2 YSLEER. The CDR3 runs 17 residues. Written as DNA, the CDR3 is TGCGCCAGCAGCCAAGGCGTGGCGCGAGGCACTAATGAAAAACTGTTTTTT. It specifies CASSQGVARGTNEKLFF.